What follows are 14 T cell receptor beta chains derived from one specimen sequenced in a study of T cells after yellow fever vaccination. TCRdb redid the calling of the 5' RACE reads with MiXCR, one entry per CDR3 protein. Of roughly 400,000 distinct CDR3 sequences in the sample, around 20% were seen once. Here the sequenced sample was PBMCs, taken before the yellow fever booster vaccination. Receptors were obtained from a man aged 18-30 years who received the YFV17D yellow fever vaccine.

This clonotype has only a few counts. The chain has TRBV6-5 and TRBJ2-3; 8 bases are a match to TRBD2. CDR1 is MNHEY, CDR2 SVGAGI, per germline. There are 13 residues in the CDR3. V trimming: 8 bases; J trimming: 1 base; junction bases outside the gene matches: 2. In nucleotides, the CDR3 is TGTGCCAGCGCCGGGGGGGGCACAGATACGCAGTATTTT. It is translated as CASAGGGTDTQYF.

This clonotype was detected only a few times. V is TRBV4-3 and J is TRBJ2-1; weak D call: TRBD2 (5 bases). The germline V gene has CDR1 LGHNA and CDR2 YSLEER. This CDR3 region has 17 residues. V shed 4 bases and J shed 2 bases, with 18 bases lying between them. DNA for the CDR3: TGCGCCAGCAGCCTCGGGCTTCGGGGAAAGGCCTACAATGAGCAGTTCTTC. Encoded protein: CASSLGLRGKAYNEQFF.

This rearrangement joins TRBV7-6 to TRBJ2-1; the D is unclear. With 1 base removed from V and 2 bases from J, the gap between germline ends came to 12 bases. From germline, CDR1 is SGHVS and CDR2 FNYEAQ. CDR3 length: 16 residues. In nucleotides, the CDR3 is TGTGCCAGCAGCTTAGGGAATCGCAGCCCCTACAATGAGCAGTTCTTC. It codes for CASSLGNRSPYNEQFF.

The chain employs TRBV7-8 and TRBJ2-3; 7 bases match TRBD1. This CDR3 has 14 residues. Trimming cost V 4 bases and J 3 bases; bases outside gene matches: 4. Germline V gene lookup returns CDR1 SGHVS and CDR2 FQNEAQ. The CDR3 sequence: CASSWDSYTDTQYF. In nucleotides, the CDR3 is TGTGCCAGCAGCTGGGACAGCTATACAGATACGCAGTATTTT.

In this sample, this clonotype turned up many times. V is TRBV4-3 and J is TRBJ2-4, with D possibly being TRBD2 (5 bases). CDR3 length: 15 residues. The germline CDR1 and CDR2 sequences are LGHNA and YSLEER. V was cut by 1 base and J by 5 bases, with 12 bases left in between. CDR3 DNA sequence: TGCGCCAGCAGCCAAGGCTTGGGGAGCGAAAACATTCAGTACTTC. It codes for CASSQGLGSENIQYF.

This clonotype has a count of ten or more. This CDR3 reads CASSFDRATEAFF. CDR3 DNA sequence: TGTGCCAGCAGTTTCGACAGGGCCACTGAAGCTTTCTTT. This chain links TRBV12-3 or TRBV12-4 with TRBJ1-1; 7 nucleotides agree with TRBD1. Germline trimming cut 3 bases from V and 4 bases from J; bases unmatched to any gene: 2. This CDR3 region has 13 residues.

This chain connects TRBV29-1 to TRBJ1-2; D is ambiguous. The CDR3 is 10 amino acids. V was shortened by 6 bases and J by 4 bases, with 6 bases between the two germline ends. Germline V CDR1 and CDR2: SQVTM, ANQGSEA. The CDR3 DNA is TGCAGCGTGGCGGGCTATGGCTACACCTTC. Residues: CSVAGYGYTF.

This clonotype appeared many times. The CDR3 nucleotides read TGCGCCAGCACGCCTGGGACAGCCGAGGGCACCATATATTTT. Translated: CASTPGTAEGTIYF. V and J are TRBV5-1 and TRBJ1-3, with 7 bases fitting TRBD1. There are 14 residues in the CDR3. Trimming cost V 6 bases and J 9 bases; bases outside gene matches: 12. Germline lookup yields CDR1 SGHRS and CDR2 YFSETQ.

The CDR3 DNA follows: TGTGCCAGCAGCTTCCCGCGTCCAGCGAGTGAGCAGTTCTTC. Amino acids: CASSFPRPASEQFF. The chain combines TRBV7-9 with TRBJ2-1; the D is unclear. The V and J ends lost 3 bases and 9 bases respectively, with 15 bases between them. Germline CDR1 reads SEHNR; CDR2 reads FQNEAQ (reference sequence). The CDR3 runs to 14 residues.

In this sample, this clonotype turned up a few times. This sequence joins TRBV27 and TRBJ2-7; 9 bases line up with TRBD1. Germline CDR1 MNHEY, CDR2 SMNVEV (reference sequence). The length of the CDR3 is 15 residues. V dropped 3 bases and J dropped 4; count of bases not matched to a gene: 7. The CDR3 nucleotides are TGTGCCAGCAGTTTCCGCGGGACAGGGCTTTACGAGCAGTACTTC. It yields the protein CASSFRGTGLYEQYF.

This clonotype was detected many times. This chain uses TRBV4-3 with TRBJ1-2; tentatively, D is TRBD1 (6 bases). V lost 4 bases and J 7 bases, leaving 22 bases between the germline ends. The CDR3 contains 16 residues. Per the germline V gene, CDR1 is LGHNA and CDR2 is YSLEER. In DNA form, the CDR3 reads TGCGCCAGCAGCCGCACAGGGTTTTCGGGTGTGGGTGGCTACACCTTC. The encoded protein is CASSRTGFSGVGGYTF.

This clonotype occurred a few times. As DNA, the CDR3 is TGCAGTGCTAGAGCCAACGGGGGGCCGTCGAGCTCCTACAATGAGCAGTTCTTC. As protein: CSARANGGPSSSYNEQFF. The V and J genes are TRBV20-1 and TRBJ2-1; D may be TRBD2 (7 bases). This CDR3 is 18 amino acids long. In germline, CDR1 is DFQATT, CDR2 SNEGSKA (reference sequence). V was pared by 1 base and J by 0 bases, with 19 bases between.

The chain carries TRBV7-9 and TRBJ1-1; 7 bases line up with TRBD1. CDR3 length: 15 amino acids. The junction had 13 bases not matched to a gene; V was cut back by 7 bases and J by 5 bases. The germline V gene encodes CDR1 SEHNR and CDR2 FQNEAQ (reference sequence). CDR3 coding DNA: TGTGCCAGCACCCTCGTGGAGACAGGGAAGACTGAAGCTTTCTTT. Its translation is CASTLVETGKTEAFF.

This clonotype came up a few times. The gene calls are TRBV19 and TRBJ2-5, with D possibly being TRBD1 (6 bases). The germline V gene has CDR1 LNHDA and CDR2 SQIVND (reference sequence). The V end lost 8 bases, the J end lost 5 bases, and 15 bases lay between the germline ends. The CDR3 covers 13 residues. The CDR3 sequence: CASRAGAWETQYF. CDR3 DNA sequence: TGTGCCAGTCGGGCAGGGGCATGGGAGACCCAGTACTTC.